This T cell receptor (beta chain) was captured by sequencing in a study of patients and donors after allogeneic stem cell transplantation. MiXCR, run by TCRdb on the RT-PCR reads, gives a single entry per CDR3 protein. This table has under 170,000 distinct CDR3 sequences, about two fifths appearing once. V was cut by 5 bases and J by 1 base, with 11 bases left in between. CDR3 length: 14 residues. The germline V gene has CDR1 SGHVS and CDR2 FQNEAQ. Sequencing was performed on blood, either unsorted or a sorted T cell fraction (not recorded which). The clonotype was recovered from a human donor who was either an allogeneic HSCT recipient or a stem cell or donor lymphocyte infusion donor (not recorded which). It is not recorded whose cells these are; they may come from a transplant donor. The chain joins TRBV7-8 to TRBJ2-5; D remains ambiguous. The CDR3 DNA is TGTGCCAGCAGCCCACCTATACCCCAAGAGACCCAGTACTTC. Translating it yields CASSPPIPQETQYF.